A selection of T cell receptor beta chains follows, all from one sample in a study of control samples from healthy donors and cancer patients. Data came from immunoSEQ multiplex PCR; TCRdb stores just in-frame clones and leaves some out. The profile shows over 120,000 clones, just under 95% of them singletons. Sequencing was performed on PBMCs. All receptors come from a man in his sixties with colorectal cancer. The CDR3 runs from the conserved cysteine through the conserved F or W. A D gene is named only where the DNA matches it firmly. Size values are once, few and many counts, or a class for expanded clones, and some rows have none.

>15|TRBD2|.|TRBV27|TRBJ2-3
TGTGCCAGCAGACCGACTAGCGGAATCACAGATACGCAGTATTTT
CASRPTSGITDTQYF
>15|TRBD1|.|TRBV5-4|TRBJ1-1
TGTGCCAGCAGCCCCCCGGGACAGGGGGATACTGAAGCTTTCTTT
CASSPPGQGDTEAFF
>18|TRBD2|.|TRBV4-3|TRBJ2-1
TGCGCCAGCAGCCAAGATCTGGCGGGGGGGCCCCCCTACAATGAGCAGTTCTTC
CASSQDLAGGPPYNEQFF
>16|.|.|TRBV7-9|TRBJ2-1
TGTGCCAGCAGCTACCCTCTTTCTGGTCTGGATAATGAGCAGTTCTTC
CASSYPLSGLDNEQFF
>15|TRBD1|.|TRBV4-3|TRBJ2-2
TGCGCCAGCAGCCTGGGACAGGGGGTAGCCGGGGAGCTGTTTTTT
CASSLGQGVAGELFF
>13|.|.|TRBV7-9|TRBJ2-2
TGTACCAGCAGCCCCGGCAACACCGGGGAGCTGTTTTTT
CTSSPGNTGELFF
>15|.|.|TRBV6-2/TRBV6-3|TRBJ2-2
TGTGCCAGCAGTCCGGGACGAGGGAACACCGGGGAGCTGTTTTTT
CASSPGRGNTGELFF
>16|.|.|TRBV9|TRBJ2-1
TGTGCCAGCAGCGTTACAGGGAGCCCATTAGTAAATGAGCAGTTCTTC
CASSVTGSPLVNEQFF
>16|TRBD2|.|TRBV27|TRBJ2-7
TGTGCCAGCAGTTTAGGTGCGGGGGGGCCCTCTCGCGAGCAGTACTTC
CASSLGAGGPSREQYF
>15|.|.|TRBV5-1|TRBJ2-1
TGCGCCAGCAGCTCCCCGGGACCTTCCTACAATGAGCAGTTCTTC
CASSSPGPSYNEQFF
>19|.|.|TRBV4-2|TRBJ1-3
TGTGCCAGCAGCCAAGACAGAGGACGTTCTTTTAACCACCGAAACACCATATATTTT
CASSQDRGRSFNHRNTIYF
>16|.|few|TRBV6-5|TRBJ1-1
TGTGCCAGCAGTTACTTGGGGTTAAGGGTAGGAACTGAAGCTTTCTTT
CASSYLGLRVGTEAFF
>14|TRBD1|.|TRBV3-1/TRBV3-2|TRBJ1-1
TGTGCCAGCAGCCAATATACAGGGGAAACTGAAGCTTTCTTT
CASSQYTGETEAFF
>13|.|once|TRBV18|TRBJ2-5
TGTGCCAGCTCACGTTCAATCCAAGAGACCCAGTACTTC
CASSRSIQETQYF
>15|TRBD1|.|TRBV3-1/TRBV3-2|TRBJ2-7
TGTGCCAGCAGCATGGGACAGGGGAGCTCCTACGAGCAGTACTTC
CASSMGQGSSYEQYF
>13|TRBD1|.|TRBV12-3/TRBV12-4|TRBJ1-6
TGTGCCAGCAGTATGGGACAGAATTCACCCCTCCACTTT
CASSMGQNSPLHF
>20|.|.|TRBV6-2/TRBV6-3|TRBJ1-6
TGTGCCAGCAGTTATGAGGGCCTTTGGGTCCCCCCGCCCTATAATTCACCCCTCCACTTT
CASSYEGLWVPPPYNSPLHF
>14|.|.|TRBV18|TRBJ1-2
TGTGCCAGCTCACTCGATGACGGTAACTATGGCTACACCTTC
CASSLDDGNYGYTF
>14|.|.|TRBV18|TRBJ1-2
TGTGCCAGCTCACCAGCGGAGAGGGAATATGGCTACACCTTC
CASSPAEREYGYTF
>14|.|once|TRBV4-2|TRBJ2-2
TGTGCCAGCAGCCAAAGCACCGGCACCGGGGAGCTGTTTTTT
CASSQSTGTGELFF